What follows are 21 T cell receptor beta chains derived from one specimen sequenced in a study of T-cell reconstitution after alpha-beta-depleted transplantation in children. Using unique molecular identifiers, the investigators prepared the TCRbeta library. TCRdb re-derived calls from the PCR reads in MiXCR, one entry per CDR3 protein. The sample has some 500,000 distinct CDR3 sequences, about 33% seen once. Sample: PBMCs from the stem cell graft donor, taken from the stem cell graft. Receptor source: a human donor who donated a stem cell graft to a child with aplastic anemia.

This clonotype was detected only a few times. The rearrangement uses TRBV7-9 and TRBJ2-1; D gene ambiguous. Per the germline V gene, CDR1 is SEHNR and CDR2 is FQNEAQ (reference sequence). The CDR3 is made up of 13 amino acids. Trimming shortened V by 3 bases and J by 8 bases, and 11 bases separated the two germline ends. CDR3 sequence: CASSFEGPYEQFF. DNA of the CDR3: TGTGCCAGCAGCTTTGAAGGGCCTTATGAGCAGTTCTTC.

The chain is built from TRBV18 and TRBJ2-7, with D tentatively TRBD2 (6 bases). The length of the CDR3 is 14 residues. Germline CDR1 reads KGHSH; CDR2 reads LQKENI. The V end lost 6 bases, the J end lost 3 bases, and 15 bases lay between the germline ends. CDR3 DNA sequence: TGTGCCAGCTCGATTGGGGGGAGGCTCTACGAGCAGTACGTC. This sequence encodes CASSIGGRLYEQYV.

The CDR3 reads CAISVANEQFF. The CDR3 region has the DNA TGTGCCATCAGTGTCGCGAATGAGCAGTTCTTC. The chain couples TRBV10-3 to TRBJ2-1, with no clear D. Germline V CDR1 and CDR2: ENHRY, SYGVKD. This CDR3 has 11 residues. Trimming pared 4 bases from V and 7 bases from J, leaving 5 bases between.

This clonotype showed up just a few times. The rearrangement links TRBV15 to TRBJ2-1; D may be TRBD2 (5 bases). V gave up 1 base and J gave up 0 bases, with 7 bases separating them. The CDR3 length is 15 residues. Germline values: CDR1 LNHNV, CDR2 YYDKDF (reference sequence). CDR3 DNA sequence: TGTGCCACCAGCAGAGGGAGGAGCTCCTACAATGAGCAGTTCTTC. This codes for CATSRGRSSYNEQFF.

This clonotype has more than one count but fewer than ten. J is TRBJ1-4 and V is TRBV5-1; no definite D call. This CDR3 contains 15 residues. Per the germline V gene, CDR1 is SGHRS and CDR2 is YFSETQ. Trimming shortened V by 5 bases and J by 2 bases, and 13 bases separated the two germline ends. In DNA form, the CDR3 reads TGCGCCAGCAGAGACTTCGGGTGGACTAATGAAAAACTGTTTTTT. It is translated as CASRDFGWTNEKLFF.

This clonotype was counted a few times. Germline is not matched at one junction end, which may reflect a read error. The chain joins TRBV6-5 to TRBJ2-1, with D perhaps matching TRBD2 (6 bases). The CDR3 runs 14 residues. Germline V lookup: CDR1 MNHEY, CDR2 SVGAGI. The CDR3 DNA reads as TGTGCCAGCAGTTACACCAGGGACTTGAGCGCGGCGCTCTTC. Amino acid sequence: CASSYTRDLSAALF.

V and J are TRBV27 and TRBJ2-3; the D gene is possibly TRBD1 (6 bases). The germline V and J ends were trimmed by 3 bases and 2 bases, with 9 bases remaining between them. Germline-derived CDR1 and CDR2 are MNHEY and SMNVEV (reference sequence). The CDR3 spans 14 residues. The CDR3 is CASSLWDNTDTQYF. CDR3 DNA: TGTGCCAGCAGTTTGTGGGACAACACAGATACGCAGTATTTT.

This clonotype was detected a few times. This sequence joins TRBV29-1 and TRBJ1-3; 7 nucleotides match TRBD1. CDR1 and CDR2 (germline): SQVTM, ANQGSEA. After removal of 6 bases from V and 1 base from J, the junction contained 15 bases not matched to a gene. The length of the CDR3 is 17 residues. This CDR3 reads CSVAGTEVPVSGNTIYF. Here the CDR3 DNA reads TGCAGCGTAGCCGGGACAGAGGTACCTGTTTCTGGAAACACCATATATTTT.

CDR3 bases: TGTGCCAGTAGTATAGTCGAGCCCGGACGAGCTGGAAACACCATATATTTT. This translates into CASSIVEPGRAGNTIYF. The V gene is TRBV19, the J gene TRBJ1-3; D is unresolved. V dropped 1 base and J dropped 2 bases, with 15 bases sitting between them. Germline V gives CDR1 LNHDA, CDR2 SQIVND (reference sequence). The CDR3 extends over 17 amino acids.

The CDR3 sequence: CATSRGGGATNYGYTF. The CDR3 DNA is TGTGCCACCAGCAGAGGAGGAGGGGCAACTAACTATGGCTACACCTTC. The J gene is TRBJ1-2, the V gene TRBV15; possibly TRBD1 for D (5 bases). The CDR3 has 16 amino acids. V lost 1 base and J lost 0, with 12 bases in between. CDR1 LNHNV and CDR2 YYDKDF come from the germline V gene (reference sequence). The whole variable domain, filled in from reference TRBV15 and TRBJ1-2, reads DAMVIQNPRYQVTQFGKPVTLSCSQTLNHNVMYWYQQKSSQAPKLLFHYYDKDFNNEADTPDNFQSRRPNTSFCFLDIRSPGLGDTAMYLCATSRGGGATNYGYTFGSGTRLTVV.

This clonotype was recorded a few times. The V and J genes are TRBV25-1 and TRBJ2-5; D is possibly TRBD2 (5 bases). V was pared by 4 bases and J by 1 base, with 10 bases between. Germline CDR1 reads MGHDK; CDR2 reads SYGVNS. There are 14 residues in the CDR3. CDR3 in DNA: TGTGCCAGCAGTGCCCGGACTTTCCAAGAGACCCAGTACTTC. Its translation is CASSARTFQETQYF.

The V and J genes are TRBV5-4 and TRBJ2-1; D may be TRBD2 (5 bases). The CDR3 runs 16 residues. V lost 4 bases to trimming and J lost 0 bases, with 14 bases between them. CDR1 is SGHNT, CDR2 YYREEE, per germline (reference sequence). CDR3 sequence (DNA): TGTGCCAGCAGCCCAGGACTTCCGAGCTCCTACAATGAGCAGTTCTTC. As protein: CASSPGLPSSYNEQFF.

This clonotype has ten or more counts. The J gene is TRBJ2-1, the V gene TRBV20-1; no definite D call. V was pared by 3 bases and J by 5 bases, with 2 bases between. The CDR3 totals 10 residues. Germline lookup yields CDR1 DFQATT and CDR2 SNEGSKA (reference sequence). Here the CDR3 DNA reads TGCAGTGCTAGTAACAATGAGCAGTTCTTC. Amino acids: CSASNNEQFF.

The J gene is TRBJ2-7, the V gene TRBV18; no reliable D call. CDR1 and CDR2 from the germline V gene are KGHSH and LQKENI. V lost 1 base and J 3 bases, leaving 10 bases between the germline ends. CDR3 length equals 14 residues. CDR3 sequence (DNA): TGTGCCAGCTCACCACAGGACCGCAACTACGAGCAGTACTTC. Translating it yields CASSPQDRNYEQYF.

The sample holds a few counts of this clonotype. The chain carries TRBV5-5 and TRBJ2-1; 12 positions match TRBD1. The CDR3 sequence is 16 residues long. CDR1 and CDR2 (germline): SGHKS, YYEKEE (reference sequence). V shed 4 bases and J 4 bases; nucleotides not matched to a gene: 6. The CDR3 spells CASSGDRGPPYNEQFF. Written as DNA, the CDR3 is TGTGCCAGCAGCGGGGACAGGGGGCCGCCTTACAATGAGCAGTTCTTC.

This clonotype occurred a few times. CDR3 sequence (DNA): TGCGCCAGCAGCTTGGCCATACTAGCGGGAGGGCCCAGCACAGATACGCAGTATTTT. Protein: CASSLAILAGGPSTDTQYF. V and J are TRBV5-1 and TRBJ2-3; 13 bases line up with TRBD2. V lost 0 bases and J lost 0; bases outside the gene matches: 7. Looked up from germline, CDR1 is SGHRS and CDR2 is YFSETQ. This CDR3 has 19 amino acids.

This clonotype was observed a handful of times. The CDR3 bases are TGTGCCAGCAGAACAGGGGCTGGAAACACCATATATTTT. Translating it yields CASRTGAGNTIYF. The gene calls are TRBV12-3 or TRBV12-4 and TRBJ1-3, with 7 nucleotides matching TRBD1. The length of the CDR3 is 13 residues. Unmatched junction bases numbered 1, after V lost 6 bases and J lost 2 bases.

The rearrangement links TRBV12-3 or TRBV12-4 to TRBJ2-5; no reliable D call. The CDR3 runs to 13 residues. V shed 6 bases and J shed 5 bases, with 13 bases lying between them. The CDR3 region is CASSRDMGETQYF. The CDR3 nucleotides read TGTGCCAGCAGCCGAGACATGGGGGAGACCCAGTACTTC.

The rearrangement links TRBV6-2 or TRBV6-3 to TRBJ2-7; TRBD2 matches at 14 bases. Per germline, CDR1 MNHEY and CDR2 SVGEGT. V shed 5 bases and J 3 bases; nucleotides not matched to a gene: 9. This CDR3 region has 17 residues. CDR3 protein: CASSRAMTSGRDYEQYF. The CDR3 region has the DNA TGTGCCAGCAGTCGGGCCATGACTAGCGGGAGGGACTACGAGCAGTACTTC.

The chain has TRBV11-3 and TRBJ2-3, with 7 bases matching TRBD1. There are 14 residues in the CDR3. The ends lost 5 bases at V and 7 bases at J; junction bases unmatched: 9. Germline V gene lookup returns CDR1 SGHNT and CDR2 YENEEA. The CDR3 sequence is CASSPDRASNTQYF. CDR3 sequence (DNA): TGTGCCAGCAGCCCCGACAGGGCGAGTAATACGCAGTATTTT.

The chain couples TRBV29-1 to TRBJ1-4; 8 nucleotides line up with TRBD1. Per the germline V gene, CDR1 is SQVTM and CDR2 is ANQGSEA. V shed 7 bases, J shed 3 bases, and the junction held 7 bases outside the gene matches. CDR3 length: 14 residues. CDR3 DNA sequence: TGCAGCGGCCGACAGGGGCTTGCTAATGAAAAACTGTTTTTT. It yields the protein CSGRQGLANEKLFF.